This T cell receptor beta chain was observed in a study of identical twins. Study conclusions and caveats: Cord blood beta clonotypes that were abundant carried fewer insertions, and memory repertoires showed no such trend. Twin pairs' shared out-of-frame alpha sequences were enriched in low generation probability.

A universal primer site was added by template switching, and unique molecular identifiers were carried by the cDNA. MiXCR, applied by TCRdb to the 5' RACE reads, yields one record per CDR3 protein. The top ten clones hold approximately 0.5% of a sample with around 490,000 distinct CDR3 sequences, 20% to 25% of them seen once. From germline, CDR1 is SNHLY and CDR2 FYNNEI. Trimming left V 1 base short and J 0 bases short, with 10 bases between. This CDR3 region has 16 residues. Note on this clonotype: Its antigen is not identified.

The same data also contributed to another study, on yellow fever vaccine responses in identical twins.

Sequencing was carried out using CD4+ T cells sorted from blood. This receptor was identified in a woman under 30 in good health. This chain joins TRBV2 and TRBJ2-1, with D possibly TRBD2 on 5 matching bases. The CDR3 DNA is TGTGCCAGCAGTGAAGTTGGCGGAGGCTCCTACAATGAGCAGTTCTTC. Translation gives CASSEVGGGSYNEQFF. The full variable domain, with the rest looked up from reference TRBV2 and TRBJ2-1, is EPEVTQTPSHQVTQMGQEVILRCVPISNHLYFYWYRQILGQKVEFLVSFYNNEISEKSEIFDDQFSVERPDGSNFTLKIRSTKLEDSAMYFCASSEVGGGSYNEQFFGPGTRLTVL.